A selection of T cell receptor beta chains follows, all from one sample in a study of beta chain features in type 1 diabetes. Profiling relied on immunoSEQ multiplex PCR, and the TCRdb table lists in-frame clones only, not all of them. The sample carries about 620,000 clones, 15% to 19% recorded once. Sequenced input: naive CD4+ T cells from blood. These receptors came from a man between 18 and 29 years old in good health. Both conserved end residues are part of each CDR3. Fields, in order: V gene, J gene, clone size, D gene, CDR3 protein, CDR3 DNA. A D gene is named only where the DNA matches it firmly. The listing skips clone size in some rows; elsewhere it reads once, few, many or a size class.

TRBV7-9	TRBJ1-1	NA	NA	CASSLNVPGAFF	TGTGCCAGCAGCTTAAATGTTCCGGGAGCTTTCTTT
TRBV19	TRBJ2-5	NA	TRBD1	CASSFSGTGSALTQYF	TGTGCCAGCTCCTTTTCCGGGACAGGGTCAGCCCTGACCCAGTACTTC
TRBV7-8	TRBJ2-5	NA	TRBD2	CASSTRVGGRQETQYF	TGTGCCAGCAGCACCCGGGTGGGAGGGAGACAAGAGACCCAGTACTTC
TRBV5-4	TRBJ1-1	NA	NA	CASSLEGRGNTEAFF	TGTGCCAGCAGCTTGGAAGGGAGGGGGAACACTGAAGCTTTCTTT
TRBV18	TRBJ2-7	NA	NA	CASSVDRAAEQYF	TGTGCCAGCTCAGTTGACAGAGCGGCCGAGCAGTACTTC
TRBV15	TRBJ2-7	NA	TRBD2	CATSSGLAGDLYEQYF	TGTGCCACCAGCAGTGGATTAGCGGGAGACCTCTACGAGCAGTACTTC
TRBV5-1	TRBJ2-1	few	TRBD2	CASSSTLREGLYNEQFF	TGCGCCAGCAGCTCAACCCTCCGGGAGGGATTGTACAATGAGCAGTTCTTC
TRBV9	TRBJ2-1	few	TRBD1	CASSVTGQGASEQFF	TGTGCCAGCAGCGTTACGGGACAGGGGGCGAGTGAGCAGTTCTTC
TRBV27	TRBJ2-2	few	TRBD2	CASSRGLANTGELFF	TGTGCCAGCAGCCGGGGACTAGCGAACACCGGGGAGCTGTTTTTT
TRBV7-2	TRBJ1-5	NA	TRBD1	CASSPDRVQPQHF	TGTGCCAGCAGCCCCGACAGGGTTCAGCCCCAGCATTTT